Listed below are T cell receptor beta chains from one sample, sequenced in a study of blood T cell repertoires in COVID-19. Measured with immunoSEQ multiplex PCR; TCRdb has only the in-frame clones, and not every one. This table holds around 120,000 clones, about 79% found once. The sample was peripheral blood. The receptors originated from a woman of 80 years or more with acute or convalescent COVID-19. The CDR3 runs from the conserved cysteine through the conserved F or W. A D gene is named only where the DNA matches it firmly. Clone size is not always given. Where it is, it says once, few, many or a class for expanded clones.

NA	NA	TRBJ2-5	TRBV18	CASSPQKTGLETQYF	TGTGCCAGCTCACCACAGAAAACAGGGTTGGAGACCCAGTACTTC
few	TRBD1	TRBJ1-5	TRBV4-2	CASSQGGTGFQPQHF	TGTGCCAGCAGCCAAGGCGGGACAGGGTTTCAGCCCCAGCATTTT
NA	TRBD2	TRBJ2-1	TRBV28	CASSRAGTSFHEQFF	TGTGCCAGCAGCCGGGCCGGGACTAGCTTCCATGAGCAGTTCTTC
NA	NA	TRBJ1-5	TRBV19	CASSKGEYSNQPQHF	TGTGCCAGTAGTAAGGGGGAATATAGCAATCAGCCCCAGCATTTT
NA	NA	TRBJ1-5	TRBV30	CAWSGRGDQPQHF	TGTGCCTGGAGTGGTCGGGGGGATCAGCCCCAGCATTTT
NA	NA	TRBJ2-7	TRBV5-1	CASSAGYEQYF	TGCGCCAGCAGCGCAGGGTACGAGCAGTACTTC
NA	TRBD2	TRBJ2-1	TRBV6-4	CASGASGSSYNEQFF	TGTGCCAGCGGGGCTAGCGGGAGCTCCTACAATGAGCAGTTCTTC
NA	NA	TRBJ2-1	TRBV6-1	CASSEDYWGNEQFF	TGTGCCAGCAGTGAGGACTATTGGGGCAATGAGCAGTTCTTC
NA	TRBD2	TRBJ2-1	TRBV24-1	CATSVGGTNGNEQFF	TGTGCCACCAGTGTCGGGGGGACCAACGGCAATGAGCAGTTCTTC
NA	NA	TRBJ1-2	TRBV19	CASSIGRGYGYTF	TGTGCCAGTAGTATAGGCCGAGGGTATGGCTACACCTTC
NA	NA	TRBJ1-3	TRBV11-2	CASSSGGGATGNTIYF	TGTGCCAGCAGCTCCGGAGGGGGGGCCACTGGAAACACCATATATTTT
NA	NA	TRBJ1-4	TRBV11-3	CASSPTGFLEKLFF	TGTGCCAGCAGCCCGACAGGCTTTCTTGAAAAACTGTTTTTT
NA	NA	TRBJ1-6	TRBV3-1/TRBV3-2	CASSQAHLGGIYNSPLHF	TGTGCCAGCAGCCAAGCCCACCTAGGAGGGATCTATAATTCACCCCTCCACTTT
NA	NA	TRBJ1-1	TRBV19	CASSIAFGVATEAFF	TGTGCCAGTAGTATAGCTTTCGGGGTTGCGACTGAAGCTTTCTTT
NA	NA	TRBJ2-3	TRBV29-1	CSVGPGGATDTQYF	TGCAGCGTTGGGCCGGGCGGGGCCACAGATACGCAGTATTTT
NA	TRBD2	TRBJ2-3	TRBV4-3	CASSQDAVQRGPDTQYF	TGCGCCAGCAGCCAAGATGCCGTTCAGCGGGGCCCAGATACGCAGTATTTT
NA	NA	TRBJ1-6	TRBV6-5	CASSPRIGVDSPLHF	TGTGCCAGCAGCCCCAGGATAGGGGTGGATTCACCCCTCCACTTT
NA	TRBD1	TRBJ1-2	TRBV4-3	CASSQQQGAYGYTF	TGCGCCAGCAGCCAACAACAGGGGGCCTATGGCTACACCTTC
NA	NA	TRBJ2-4	TRBV6-5	CASTRTRDSPHIQYF	TGTGCCAGCACCAGAACCCGGGACTCACCCCACATTCAGTACTTC
NA	TRBD2	TRBJ2-5	TRBV6-5	CASSYVSAGDETQYF	TGTGCCAGCAGTTACGTGTCCGCGGGGGATGAGACCCAGTACTTC
once	NA	TRBJ2-1	TRBV19	CASSSLGGGPRSYNEQFF	TGTGCCAGTAGTTCCCTTGGGGGCGGCCCCCGTAGCTACAATGAGCAGTTCTTC
NA	TRBD2	TRBJ2-1	TRBV4-2	CASSQGGGGDNEQFF	TGTGCCAGCAGCCAAGGGGGGGGAGGGGACAATGAGCAGTTCTTC
NA	NA	TRBJ2-7	TRBV6-5	CASSYGRHSLSYEQYF	TGTGCCAGCAGTTACGGGCGACACTCACTCTCCTACGAGCAGTACTTC
NA	NA	TRBJ2-2	TRBV6-2/TRBV6-3	CASSLANTGELFF	TGTGCCAGCAGTTTAGCGAACACCGGGGAGCTGTTTTTT
NA	NA	TRBJ1-2	TRBV10-3	CACGDLNYGYTF	TGTGCCTGTGGAGATCTAAACTATGGCTACACCTTC
NA	NA	TRBJ1-4	TRBV21-1	CASSKLSGTNEKLFF	TGTGCCAGCAGCAAACTGTCGGGAACTAATGAAAAACTGTTTTTT
NA	NA	TRBJ1-2	TRBV5-6	CASSLVGDYNYGYTF	TGTGCCAGCAGCTTGGTAGGGGACTATAACTATGGCTACACCTTC
NA	NA	TRBJ2-5	TRBV7-8	CASSLSLGGETQYF	TGTGCCAGCAGCTTAAGTCTAGGGGGAGAGACCCAGTACTTC
NA	NA	TRBJ1-1	TRBV19	CASSIRGAGAEAFF	TGTGCCAGTAGTATCCGGGGGGCAGGGGCTGAAGCTTTCTTT
NA	NA	TRBJ1-3	TRBV5-4	CASSLAAGAGNTIYF	TGTGCCAGCAGCTTGGCCGCGGGGGCTGGAAACACCATATATTTT
NA	TRBD1	TRBJ2-5	TRBV30	CAWSRTGKYTRTRLETQYF	TGTGCCTGGAGTCGGACAGGGAAATATACCCGGACGAGGCTGGAGACCCAGTACTTC
NA	NA	TRBJ2-5	TRBV5-1	CASSDSYQETQYF	TGCGCCAGCAGCGACTCGTACCAAGAGACCCAGTACTTC
NA	TRBD1	TRBJ1-5	TRBV19	CASSRQGAGQPQHF	TGTGCCAGTAGCCGACAGGGGGCAGGTCAGCCCCAGCATTTT
NA	NA	TRBJ2-1	TRBV7-6	CASSTLAFNEQFF	TGTGCCAGCAGTACCCTAGCGTTTAATGAGCAGTTCTTC
NA	TRBD1	TRBJ1-1	TRBV19	CASSGGDRGRGTEAFF	TGTGCCAGTAGTGGTGGCGACAGGGGGCGCGGGACTGAAGCTTTCTTT
NA	NA	TRBJ1-1	TRBV5-1	CASSLETGNTEAFF	TGCGCCAGCAGCTTGGAAACGGGGAACACTGAAGCTTTCTTT
few	NA	TRBJ1-2	TRBV30	CASRGAGYGYTF	TGTGCCTCTCGAGGGGCGGGGTATGGCTACACCTTC
NA	TRBD2	TRBJ2-3	TRBV5-1	CASSPVVGSGEADTQYF	TGCGCCAGCAGCCCCGTGGTTGGTAGCGGGGAGGCGGATACGCAGTATTTT
NA	NA	TRBJ1-1	TRBV6-5	CASTSNSLMNTEAFF	TGTGCCAGCACCTCCAACAGCCTTATGAACACTGAAGCTTTCTTT
NA	NA	TRBJ2-5	TRBV5-5	CASSSQTGGRGETQYF	TGTGCCAGCAGCTCCCAGACGGGTGGGAGAGGAGAGACCCAGTACTTC
NA	TRBD1	TRBJ1-6	TRBV5-1	CASSRGQGNSPLHF	TGCGCCAGCAGCCGGGGACAGGGAAATTCACCCCTCCACTTT